The 27 T cell receptor beta chains reported below all come from one sample, sequenced in a study of Ad26.COV2.S vaccination and SARS-CoV-2 variants. This sample's treatment: around 19 received Ad26.COV2.S at low or high dose, single or two shots; 5 received placebo; per-sample allocation not given. Specimens were obtained on day 63 following the first vaccine or placebo injection. Clones were sequenced by immunoSEQ multiplex PCR, and TCRdb holds only the in-frame ones, with some missing. Seen here are over 400,000 clones, around 92% observed once, and the top ten hold less than 2%. Material: peripheral blood, obtained in a trial of Ad26.COV2.S vaccine versus placebo. Receptors were obtained from a person between 18 and 60 years old who received the Ad26.COV2.S COVID-19 vaccine or a placebo.

This chain connects TRBV7-2 to TRBJ2-5; possibly TRBD2 for D (5 bases). Germline CDR1 SGHTA, CDR2 FQGNSA. V lost 6 bases, J lost 4 bases, and 15 bases lay in between. The CDR3 has 14 amino acids. CDR3 amino acids: CASSQLFGGETQYF. The CDR3 DNA is TGTGCCAGCAGTCAACTTTTTGGAGGAGAGACCCAGTACTTC.

This chain links TRBV4-1 with TRBJ1-2; D gene unclear. CDR3 length: 14 residues. Trimming cost V 3 bases and J 8 bases, with 16 bases left between them. Germline V gene data show CDR1 as MGHRA and CDR2 as YSYEKL. The CDR3 protein is CASSHPPSRGGYTF. In DNA form, the CDR3 reads TGCGCCAGCAGCCACCCCCCGAGCCGAGGCGGCTACACCTTC.

The chain is built from TRBV24-1 and TRBJ2-5; D is possibly TRBD2 (6 bases). The CDR3 spans 15 residues. V lost 3 bases to trimming and J lost 10 bases, with 20 bases between them. Germline V gene lookup returns CDR1 KGHDR and CDR2 SFDVKD. The CDR3 DNA sequence: TGTGCCACCAGTGATCCCTCGACGGGGGAGTTTGTCCAGTACTTC. Protein product: CATSDPSTGEFVQYF.

The gene calls are TRBV19 and TRBJ2-7; D is undetermined. The CDR3 totals 17 residues. Trimming pared 3 bases from V and 0 bases from J, leaving 18 bases between. CDR1 is LNHDA, CDR2 SQIVND, per germline (reference sequence). CDR3 amino acids: CASSILPSDGFSYEQYF. DNA for the CDR3: TGTGCCAGTAGTATTTTGCCATCCGACGGATTCTCCTACGAGCAGTACTTC. Looking up the rest from reference TRBV19 and TRBJ2-7 gives the full variable domain: DGGITQSPKYLFRKEGQNVTLSCEQNLNHDAMYWYRQDPGQGLRLIYYSQIVNDFQKGDIAEGYSVSREKKESFPLTVTSAQKNPTAFYLCASSILPSDGFSYEQYFGPGTRLTVT.

The rearrangement uses TRBV7-2 and TRBJ2-7; D possibly corresponds to TRBD2 (7 bases). V lost 4 bases, J lost 2 bases, and 15 bases lay in between. CDR3 length: 15 residues. The germline V gene encodes CDR1 SGHTA and CDR2 FQGNSA. The CDR3 here is CASSSRGPVTYEQYF. For the CDR3, the DNA is TGTGCCAGCAGCTCGCGGGGGCCAGTAACCTACGAGCAGTACTTC.

The chain has TRBV30 and TRBJ2-3; a possible D gene is TRBD2 (6 bases). CDR1 GTSNPN and CDR2 SVGIG come from the germline V gene (reference sequence). V lost 0 bases to trimming and J lost 3 bases, with 19 bases between them. This CDR3 is built from 17 residues. CDR3 region: CAWSVPFTTSLTDTQYF. The CDR3 DNA reads as TGTGCCTGGAGTGTACCTTTTACGACTAGTTTGACAGATACGCAGTATTTT.

This sequence joins TRBV19 and TRBJ1-6; D uncertain. Germline-derived CDR1 and CDR2 are LNHDA and SQIVND (reference sequence). The CDR3 extends over 13 amino acids. Deletions cut 3 bases from V and 5 bases from J, with 5 bases between. The CDR3 reads CASSIWNNSPLHF. The CDR3 bases are TGTGCCAGTAGTATTTGGAATAATTCACCCCTCCACTTT.

This clone was observed a few times. The rearrangement links TRBV4-1 to TRBJ1-1; TRBD1 matches at 8 bases. The CDR3 length is 17 residues. Trimming cost V 0 bases and J 1 base; bases outside gene matches: 7. CDR1 MGHRA and CDR2 YSYEKL come from the germline V gene. The CDR3 DNA reads TGCGCCAGCAGCCAAGAGCGAGCAGGGGGCAGGAACACTGAAGCTTTCTTT. Protein product: CASSQERAGGRNTEAFF.

J is TRBJ2-7 and V is TRBV9; 8 bases agree with TRBD1. V gave up 3 bases and J gave up 7 bases; unmatched junction bases: 6. This CDR3 spans 13 amino acids. Per the germline V gene, CDR1 is SGDLS and CDR2 is YYNGEE. In nucleotides, the CDR3 is TGTGCCAGCAGCGACGGACAGGGTGGTGAGCAGTACTTC. It is translated as CASSDGQGGEQYF.

This chain joins TRBV11-2 and TRBJ2-3; 10 positions match TRBD1. The germline V gene has CDR1 SGHAT and CDR2 FQNNGV. Losses at the gene ends were 3 bases for V and 4 bases for J; bases not matched to a gene: 4. CDR3 size: 15 residues. The CDR3 nucleotides are TGTGCCAGCAGCTTGACAGGGGGCGACGCAGATACGCAGTATTTT. Encoded protein: CASSLTGGDADTQYF.

J is TRBJ2-7 and V is TRBV28; D is tentatively TRBD1 or TRBD2 (5 bases each). CDR3 size: 13 residues. CDR1 MDHEN and CDR2 SYDVKM come from the germline V gene. The V and J ends lost 5 bases and 6 bases respectively, with 14 bases between them. CDR3 amino acids: CASSPIARGEQYF. CDR3 nucleotide sequence: TGTGCCAGCAGTCCCATCGCGAGGGGCGAGCAGTACTTC. The whole variable domain, remainder taken from reference TRBV28 and TRBJ2-7, is DVKVTQSSRYLVKRTGEKVFLECVQDMDHENMFWYRQDPGLGLRLIYFSYDVKMKEKGDIPEGYSVSREKKERFSLILESASTNQTSMYLCASSPIARGEQYFGPGTRLTVT.

CDR3 protein: CASSALLSGVTNQPQHF. The CDR3 DNA reads as TGTGCCAGCAGTGCCCTTCTATCAGGGGTAACCAATCAGCCCCAGCATTTT. This rearrangement joins TRBV27 to TRBJ1-5, with D possibly TRBD1 on 6 matching bases. There are 17 residues in the CDR3. Trimming pared 5 bases from V and 3 bases from J, leaving 20 bases between. The germline CDR1 and CDR2 sequences are MNHEY and SMNVEV (reference sequence).

The sample holds one count of this clone. The rearrangement joins TRBV5-6 to TRBJ1-2, with D uncertain. V was cut by 6 bases and J by 4 bases, with 22 bases left in between. Per the germline V gene, CDR1 is SGHDT and CDR2 is YYEEEE. This CDR3 has 16 amino acids. As DNA, the CDR3 is TGTGCCAGCACCTCGACCGGCCCCCCGGGAGGCTATGGCTACACCTTC. This translates into CASTSTGPPGGYGYTF. Using reference TRBV5-6 and TRBJ1-2 for the parts outside the CDR3, the full variable domain is DAGVTQSPTHLIKTRGQQVTLRCSPKSGHDTVSWYQQALGQGPQFIFQYYEEEERQRGNFPDRFSGHQFPNYSSELNVNALLLGDSALYLCASTSTGPPGGYGYTFGSGTRLTVV.

This sequence joins TRBV4-3 and TRBJ2-1, with D possibly being TRBD2 (5 bases). Germline V CDR1 and CDR2: LGHNA, YSLEER. This CDR3 spans 16 amino acids. Trimming cost V 1 base and J 0 bases, with 10 bases left between them. CDR3 residues: CASSQVTGSSYNEQFF. The CDR3 DNA follows: TGCGCCAGCAGCCAAGTTACGGGGAGCTCCTACAATGAGCAGTTCTTC.

This clone was counted a single time. The chain employs TRBV27 and TRBJ1-5, with D possibly TRBD1 on 5 matching bases. This CDR3 has 17 amino acids. Trimming pared 5 bases from V and 2 bases from J, leaving 19 bases between. CDR1 MNHEY and CDR2 SMNVEV come from the germline V gene (reference sequence). For the CDR3, the DNA is TGTGCCAGCAGTCCCACAAGACTGGGGCAAGGCAATCAGCCCCAGCATTTT. Translated: CASSPTRLGQGNQPQHF.

This clone was seen only once. The genes are TRBV7-9 and TRBJ2-5, with D uncertain. V shed 6 bases and J shed 2 bases, with 25 bases lying between them. The germline gives CDR1 SEHNR, CDR2 FQNEAQ (reference sequence). CDR3 length: 18 amino acids. CDR3 sequence: CASRPKRKESPTQETQYF. The CDR3 DNA reads as TGTGCCAGCAGACCCAAAAGGAAAGAATCCCCCACACAAGAGACCCAGTACTTC.

The V and J genes are TRBV19 and TRBJ2-3, with TRBD2 as a possible D gene (6 bases). From germline, CDR1 is LNHDA and CDR2 SQIVND (reference sequence). The CDR3 sequence is 15 residues long. Trimming stripped 4 bases from V and 6 bases from J, with 17 bases between. CDR3 residues: CASSNRDSSRDTQYF. The CDR3 DNA sequence: TGTGCCAGTAGTAACCGGGACTCCTCCCGTGATACGCAGTATTTT. Together with reference TRBV19 and TRBJ2-3, the CDR3 gives the full variable domain: DGGITQSPKYLFRKEGQNVTLSCEQNLNHDAMYWYRQDPGQGLRLIYYSQIVNDFQKGDIAEGYSVSREKKESFPLTVTSAQKNPTAFYLCASSNRDSSRDTQYFGPGTRLTVL.

V is TRBV12-3 or TRBV12-4 and J is TRBJ2-2; D remains unclear. The CDR3 runs to 13 residues. CDR3 in amino acids: CASSSSVTGELFF. The CDR3 bases are TGTGCGAGCTCCTCCAGCGTAACCGGGGAGCTGTTTTTT.

V and J are TRBV7-2 and TRBJ2-7; D remains ambiguous. The CDR3 has 11 amino acids. The germline V gene encodes CDR1 SGHTA and CDR2 FQGNSA. V gave up 5 bases and J gave up 3 bases, with 5 bases separating them. This chain's CDR3 is CASSTLYEQYF. In nucleotides, the CDR3 is TGTGCCAGCAGCACCCTCTACGAGCAGTACTTC.

The V call is TRBV5-5, the J call TRBJ2-2; TRBD1 agrees at 8 bases. The trim removed 6 bases at V and 4 bases at J, leaving 8 bases unmatched. Per the germline V gene, CDR1 is SGHKS and CDR2 is YYEKEE (reference sequence). This CDR3 has 15 amino acids. The CDR3 region is CASTSGGVRTGELFF. The CDR3 coding sequence is TGTGCCAGCACCTCAGGGGGCGTCCGCACCGGGGAGCTGTTTTTT.

The chain joins TRBV2 to TRBJ2-3; 8 bases align to TRBD1. The CDR3 totals 15 residues. Trimming at V came to 8 bases and at J to 6 bases, leaving 13 bases not matched to a gene. Germline V gene sequence: CDR1 SNHLY, CDR2 FYNNEI. The CDR3 sequence is CASGRQGLASDTQYF. Here the CDR3 DNA reads TGTGCCAGCGGAAGACAGGGGCTAGCGTCTGATACGCAGTATTTT.

The CDR3 sequence: CASSLAGEKLYEQYF. The CDR3 DNA follows: TGTGCCAGCAGCTTAGCGGGCGAGAAACTTTACGAGCAGTACTTC. The chain is built from TRBV7-9 and TRBJ2-7, with no clear D. Germline-derived CDR1 and CDR2 are SEHNR and FQNEAQ (reference sequence). Trimming left V 0 bases short and J 4 bases short, with 13 bases between. This CDR3 has 15 residues.

The chain uses TRBV19 and TRBJ2-6; maybe TRBD1 (5 bases). The CDR3 has 15 amino acids. V lost 2 bases and J lost 4, with 9 bases in between. CDR1 is LNHDA and CDR2 is SQIVND in the germline V gene (reference sequence). In DNA, the CDR3 is TGTGCCAGTAGTATACCAGGGTCCGGGGCCAACGTCCTGACTTTC. Amino acid sequence: CASSIPGSGANVLTF. The full variable domain, with the rest looked up from reference TRBV19 and TRBJ2-6, is DGGITQSPKYLFRKEGQNVTLSCEQNLNHDAMYWYRQDPGQGLRLIYYSQIVNDFQKGDIAEGYSVSREKKESFPLTVTSAQKNPTAFYLCASSIPGSGANVLTFGAGSRLTVL.

The V and J genes are TRBV7-7 and TRBJ2-1, with 12 bases fitting TRBD2. Per the germline V gene, CDR1 is SSHAT and CDR2 is FNYEAQ (reference sequence). Losses at the gene ends were 5 bases for V and 7 bases for J; bases not matched to a gene: 12. This CDR3 spans 17 amino acids. The CDR3 DNA follows: TGTGCCAGCAGCAGGGGCCTAGCGGGGGGGCTTTTAAATGAGCAGTTCTTC. This codes for CASSRGLAGGLLNEQFF. Combining the CDR3 with reference TRBV7-7 and TRBJ2-1 gives the whole variable domain GAGVSQSPRYKVTKRGQDVTLRCDPISSHATLYWYQQALGQGPEFLTYFNYEAQPDKSGLPSDRFSAERPEGSISTLTIQRTEQRDSAMYRCASSRGLAGGLLNEQFFGPGTRLTVL.

The rearrangement joins TRBV4-3 to TRBJ2-7, with D possibly TRBD1 on 6 matching bases. The CDR3 sequence is 15 residues long. V shed 4 bases and J shed 3 bases, with 16 bases lying between them. The germline gives CDR1 LGHNA, CDR2 YSLEER. CDR3 nucleotide sequence: TGCGCCAGCAGCCGAACGAACGTGGACAGCTACGAGCAGTACTTC. It specifies CASSRTNVDSYEQYF.

This chain links TRBV5-1 with TRBJ2-7, with D possibly being TRBD2 (5 bases). The CDR3 sequence is 12 residues long. Germline CDR1 is SGHRS and CDR2 is YFSETQ. The germline V and J ends were trimmed by 4 bases and 4 bases, with 9 bases remaining between them. The CDR3 coding sequence is TGCGCCAGCAGCGCGGGCCAGTACGAGCAGTACTTC. The encoded protein is CASSAGQYEQYF. The variable domain in full, with the rest retrieved from reference TRBV5-1 and TRBJ2-7, is KAGVTQTPRYLIKTRGQQVTLSCSPISGHRSVSWYQQTPGQGLQFLFEYFSETQRNKGNFPGRFSGRQFSNSRSEMNVSTLELGDSALYLCASSAGQYEQYFGPGTRLTVT.

Here the CDR3 reads CAWSLPRDRGGYGYTF. The CDR3 DNA is TGTGCCTGGAGCCTACCGCGGGACAGGGGGGGCTATGGCTACACCTTC. The rearrangement uses TRBV30 and TRBJ1-2; 11 positions match TRBD1. J gave up 4 bases and V 3 bases, and 10 bases lay outside the gene matches. The CDR3 length is 16 residues. CDR1 and CDR2 (germline): GTSNPN, SVGIG (reference sequence).